There are a few counts of the clone carrying this T cell receptor beta chain. Antigen specificity is unknown. These data are taken from a study of T cells after yellow fever vaccination. About the study: SMART-Seq v4 Ultra Low Input prepared the low-cell-number fractions. Findings and caveats of the study: Re-detected after boosting: most primary clones, 96% of CD4 and less than 90% of CD8.

The germline V and J ends were trimmed by 5 bases and 7 bases, with 11 bases remaining between them. The CDR3 covers 12 residues. TCR cDNA, made by 5'RACE template switching, carried an added universal primer site and UMIs. Via MiXCR, TCRdb re-called the 5' RACE reads, giving one row per CDR3 protein. The data contain some 560,000 distinct CDR3 sequences, about a sixth of them seen just once; the ten biggest clones take up around a sixth. The sequencing here drew on PBMCs, taken around 5 days after the first yellow fever vaccination. The receptor's source is a man younger than 35 who received the YFV17D yellow fever vaccine. The chain is built from TRBV12-3 or TRBV12-4 and TRBJ1-1, with D possibly matching TRBD1 (6 bases). DNA of the CDR3: TGTGCCAGCAGTCAGGGGAAAGATGAAGCTTTCTTT. Residues: CASSQGKDEAFF.